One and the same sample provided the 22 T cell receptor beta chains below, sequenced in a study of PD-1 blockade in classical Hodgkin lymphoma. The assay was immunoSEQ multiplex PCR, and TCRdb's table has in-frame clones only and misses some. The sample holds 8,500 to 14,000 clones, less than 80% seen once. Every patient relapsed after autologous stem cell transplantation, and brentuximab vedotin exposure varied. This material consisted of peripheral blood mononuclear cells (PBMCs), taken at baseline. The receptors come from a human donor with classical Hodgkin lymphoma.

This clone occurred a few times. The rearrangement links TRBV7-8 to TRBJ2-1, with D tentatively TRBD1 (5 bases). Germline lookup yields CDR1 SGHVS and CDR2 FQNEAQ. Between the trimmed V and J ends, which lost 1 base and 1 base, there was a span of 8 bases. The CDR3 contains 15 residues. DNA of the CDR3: TGTGCCAGCAGCTTAGAAAGGGGATCCTACAATGAGCAGTTCTTC. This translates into CASSLERGSYNEQFF.

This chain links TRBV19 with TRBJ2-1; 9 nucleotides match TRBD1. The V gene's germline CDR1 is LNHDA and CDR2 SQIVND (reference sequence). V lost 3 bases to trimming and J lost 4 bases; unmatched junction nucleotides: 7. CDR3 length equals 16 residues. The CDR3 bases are TGTGCCAGTAGTATGTCCGGGACAGGGCGTTACAATGAGCAGTTCTTC. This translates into CASSMSGTGRYNEQFF.

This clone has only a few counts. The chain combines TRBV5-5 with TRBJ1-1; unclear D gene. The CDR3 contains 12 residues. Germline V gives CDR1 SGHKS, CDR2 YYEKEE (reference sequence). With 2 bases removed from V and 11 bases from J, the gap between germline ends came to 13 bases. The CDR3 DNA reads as TGTGCCAGCAGCTTCCATGGCGCGACGGCTTTCTTT. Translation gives CASSFHGATAFF.

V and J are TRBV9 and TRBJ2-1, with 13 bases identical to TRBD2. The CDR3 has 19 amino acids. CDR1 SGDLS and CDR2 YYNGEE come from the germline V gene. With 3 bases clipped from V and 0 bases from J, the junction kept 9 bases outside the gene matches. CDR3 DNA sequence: TGTGCCAGCAGCGGGACTAGCGGGGGCCCACCGCGCTCCTACAATGAGCAGTTCTTC. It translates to CASSGTSGGPPRSYNEQFF.

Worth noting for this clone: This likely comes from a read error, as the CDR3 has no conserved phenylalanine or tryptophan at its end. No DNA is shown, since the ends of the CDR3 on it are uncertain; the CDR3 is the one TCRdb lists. CDR3 loop: CASSHRGSV. The V call is TRBV27, the J call TRBJ1-5; the table's D call of TRBD1 was not tested on the DNA. In germline, CDR1 is MNHEY, CDR2 SMNVEV (reference sequence). The CDR3 adds up to 9 amino acids, both ends counted.

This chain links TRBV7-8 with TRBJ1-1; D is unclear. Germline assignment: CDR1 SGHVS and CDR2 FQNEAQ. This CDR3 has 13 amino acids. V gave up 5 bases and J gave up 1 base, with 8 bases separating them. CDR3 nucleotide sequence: TGTGCCAGCAGCATTGGTTCGAACACTGAAGCTTTCTTT. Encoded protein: CASSIGSNTEAFF.

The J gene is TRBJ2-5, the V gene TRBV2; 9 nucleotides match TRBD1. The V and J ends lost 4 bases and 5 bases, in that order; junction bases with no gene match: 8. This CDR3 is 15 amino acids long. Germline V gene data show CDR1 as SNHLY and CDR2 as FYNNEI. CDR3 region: CASSGGQGLRETQYF. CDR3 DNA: TGTGCCAGCAGTGGTGGACAGGGGCTCAGGGAGACCCAGTACTTC.

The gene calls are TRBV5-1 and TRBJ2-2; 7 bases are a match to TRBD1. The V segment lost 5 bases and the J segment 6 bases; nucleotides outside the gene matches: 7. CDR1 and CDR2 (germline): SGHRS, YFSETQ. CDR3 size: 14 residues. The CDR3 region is CASRGQGVSGELFF. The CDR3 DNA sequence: TGCGCCAGCAGAGGCCAGGGGGTATCCGGGGAGCTGTTTTTT.

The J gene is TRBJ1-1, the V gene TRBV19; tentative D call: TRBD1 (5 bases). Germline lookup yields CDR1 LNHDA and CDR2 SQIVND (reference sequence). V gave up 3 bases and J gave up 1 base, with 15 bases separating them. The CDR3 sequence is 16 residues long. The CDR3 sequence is CASSILNGAPNTEAFF. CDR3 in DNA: TGTGCCAGTAGTATTCTGAATGGGGCCCCGAACACTGAAGCTTTCTTT.

CDR3 residues: CATSREQTAGLYTEAFF. CDR3 DNA: TGTGCCACCAGCAGAGAACAAACCGCGGGCCTCTACACTGAAGCTTTCTTT. This chain connects TRBV15 to TRBJ1-1; D is undetermined. There are 17 residues in the CDR3. Germline CDR1 reads LNHNV; CDR2 reads YYDKDF (reference sequence). Trimming stripped 0 bases from V and 3 bases from J, with 17 bases between. The full variable domain, rest sourced from reference TRBV15 and TRBJ1-1, is DAMVIQNPRYQVTQFGKPVTLSCSQTLNHNVMYWYQQKSSQAPKLLFHYYDKDFNNEADTPDNFQSRRPNTSFCFLDIRSPGLGDTAMYLCATSREQTAGLYTEAFFGQGTRLTVV.

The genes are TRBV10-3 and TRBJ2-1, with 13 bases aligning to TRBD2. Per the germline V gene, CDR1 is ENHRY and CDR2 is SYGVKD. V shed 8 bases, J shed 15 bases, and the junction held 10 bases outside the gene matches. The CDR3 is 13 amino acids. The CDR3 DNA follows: TGTGCCATCGGGACTAGCGGGACCCCTGCAGGGTTCTTC. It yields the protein CAIGTSGTPAGFF.

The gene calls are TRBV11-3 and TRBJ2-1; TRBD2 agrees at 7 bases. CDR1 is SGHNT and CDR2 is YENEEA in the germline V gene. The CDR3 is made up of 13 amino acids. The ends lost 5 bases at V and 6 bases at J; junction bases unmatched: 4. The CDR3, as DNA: TGTGCCAGCAGCGGCGGGGGAGGCAATGAGCAGTTCTTC. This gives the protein CASSGGGGNEQFF.

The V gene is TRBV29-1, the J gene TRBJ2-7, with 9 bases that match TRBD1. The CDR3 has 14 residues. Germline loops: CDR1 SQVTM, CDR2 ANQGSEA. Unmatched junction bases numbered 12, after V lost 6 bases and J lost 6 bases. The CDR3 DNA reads TGCAGCGTCGAGGGCGGGACAGGGCGGCTCGAGCAGTACTTC. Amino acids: CSVEGGTGRLEQYF.

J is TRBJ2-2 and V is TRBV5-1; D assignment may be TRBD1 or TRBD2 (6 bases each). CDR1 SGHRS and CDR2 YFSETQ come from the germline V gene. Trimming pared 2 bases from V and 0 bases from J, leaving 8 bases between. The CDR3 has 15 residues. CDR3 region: CASSLGGTNTGELFF. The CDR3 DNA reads TGCGCCAGCAGCTTAGGGGGGACGAACACCGGGGAGCTGTTTTTT.

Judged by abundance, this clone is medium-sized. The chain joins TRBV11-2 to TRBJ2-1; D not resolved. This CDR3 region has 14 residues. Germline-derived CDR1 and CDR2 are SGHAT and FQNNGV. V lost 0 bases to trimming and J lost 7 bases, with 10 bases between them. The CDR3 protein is CASSLESYGNEQFF. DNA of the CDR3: TGTGCCAGCAGCTTAGAGTCTTACGGGAATGAGCAGTTCTTC.

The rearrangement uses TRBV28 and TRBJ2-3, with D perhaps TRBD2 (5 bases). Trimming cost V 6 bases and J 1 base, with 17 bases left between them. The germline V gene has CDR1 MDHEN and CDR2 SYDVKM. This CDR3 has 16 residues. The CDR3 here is CASSLWRLRGTDTQYF. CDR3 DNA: TGTGCCAGCAGCCTATGGCGACTAAGGGGCACAGATACGCAGTATTTT.

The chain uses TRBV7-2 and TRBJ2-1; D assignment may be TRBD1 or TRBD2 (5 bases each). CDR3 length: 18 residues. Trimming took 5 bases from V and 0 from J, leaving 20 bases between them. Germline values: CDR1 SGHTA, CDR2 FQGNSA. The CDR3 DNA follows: TGTGCCAGCAGCCCTTCGGGGCTCACAGCCGGCTCCTACAATGAGCAGTTCTTC. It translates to CASSPSGLTAGSYNEQFF.

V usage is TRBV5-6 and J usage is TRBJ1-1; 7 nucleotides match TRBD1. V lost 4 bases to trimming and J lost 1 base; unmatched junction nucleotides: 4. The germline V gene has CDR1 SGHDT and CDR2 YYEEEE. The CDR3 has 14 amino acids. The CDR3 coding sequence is TGTGCCAGCAGCATCGGGGACAGGAACACTGAAGCTTTCTTT. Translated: CASSIGDRNTEAFF. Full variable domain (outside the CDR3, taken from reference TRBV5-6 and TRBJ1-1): DAGVTQSPTHLIKTRGQQVTLRCSPKSGHDTVSWYQQALGQGPQFIFQYYEEEERQRGNFPDRFSGHQFPNYSSELNVNALLLGDSALYLCASSIGDRNTEAFFGQGTRLTVV.

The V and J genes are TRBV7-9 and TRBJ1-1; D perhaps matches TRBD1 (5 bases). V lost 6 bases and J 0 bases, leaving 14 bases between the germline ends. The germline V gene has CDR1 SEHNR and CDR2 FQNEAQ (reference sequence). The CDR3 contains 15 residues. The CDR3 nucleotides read TGTGCCAGCAGACCAGGGATCCCAATGAACACTGAAGCTTTCTTT. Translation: CASRPGIPMNTEAFF.

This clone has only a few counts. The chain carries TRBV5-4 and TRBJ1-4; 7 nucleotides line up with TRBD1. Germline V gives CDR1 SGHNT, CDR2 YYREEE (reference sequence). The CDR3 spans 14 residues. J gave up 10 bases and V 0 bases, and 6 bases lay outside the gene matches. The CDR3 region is CASSLEGGQRKLFF. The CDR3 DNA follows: TGTGCCAGCAGCTTGGAAGGGGGACAGAGAAAACTGTTTTTT.

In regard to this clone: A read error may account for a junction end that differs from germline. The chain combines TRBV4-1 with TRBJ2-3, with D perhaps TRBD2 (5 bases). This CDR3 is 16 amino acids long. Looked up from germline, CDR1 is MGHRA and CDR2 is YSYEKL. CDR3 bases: TGCGCCAGCAGCCAAGGGTGGGGAGTTAGCACAGATACGCAGTGTTTT. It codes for CASSQGWGVSTDTQCF.

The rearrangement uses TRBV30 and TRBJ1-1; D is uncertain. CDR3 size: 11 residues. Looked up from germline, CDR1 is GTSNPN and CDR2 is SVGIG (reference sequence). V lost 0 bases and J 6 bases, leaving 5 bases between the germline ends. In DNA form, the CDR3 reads TGTGCCTGGAGTGTTTTGGCTGAAGCTTTCTTT. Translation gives CAWSVLAEAFF.